The text below deals with one TCR beta chain. Its target is unknown. Assay execution took place at the deep level. Method: immunoSEQ multiplex PCR; TCRdb's copy keeps in-frame clones and lacks some. Of hundreds of thousands of clones listed, 79% are singletons. This record comes from a study of shared clonotypes between healthy human individuals. Broader study findings: Read depth was anticipated to influence clonotype sharing among donors.

The V gene's germline CDR1 is SQVTM and CDR2 ANQGSEA. Deletions cut 2 bases from V and 2 bases from J, with 7 bases between. CDR3 length: 13 residues. Sequenced material: PBMCs. The rearrangement uses TRBV29-1 and TRBJ2-1; no definite D call. This TCR came from a woman in her thirties or forties in good health. Some clones in this sample may be carry-over from other donors' samples. This chain's CDR3 is CSVEYGTYNEQFF. The CDR3 DNA sequence: TGCAGCGTTGAATATGGGACCTACAATGAGCAGTTCTTC.